This record looks at one T cell receptor beta chain sequence and its context. These data belong to a study of OX40 agonist ivuxolimab in advanced cancers. CDR3 size: 14 residues. Germline V gene lookup returns CDR1 SGHTA and CDR2 FQGTGA. V was clipped by 3 bases and J by 12 bases, with 18 bases between them. Libraries were prepared by immunoSEQ multiplex PCR; TCRdb keeps only in-frame clonotypes and omits some of them. The table lists 75,000 to 100,000 clones, roughly nine tenths of them singletons. The sample in question was CD4+ or CD8+ T cells sorted from blood, obtained in a trial of the OX40 agonist ivuxolimab. The rearrangement uses TRBV7-3 and TRBJ2-1; weak D call: TRBD2 (7 bases). The source is an adult with an advanced solid tumor such as melanoma, head and neck, liver or kidney cancer. CDR3 protein: CASSFTGQRDGQFF. CDR3 DNA: TGTGCCAGCAGCTTCACTGGACAGCGGGATGGGCAGTTCTTC.